The entry below describes one T cell receptor beta chain. Its cognate antigen is unknown. Combining a sample-barcoded 5' primer with a J-beta primer mix, a second PCR ran for roughly 7 to 11 cycles. Template switching added a 12-random-nucleotide identifier to every cDNA molecule. TCRdb used MiXCR to reprocess the 5' RACE reads, holding one entry per CDR3 protein. The sample carries about 800,000 distinct CDR3 sequences, around 25% recorded once. V was pared by 4 bases and J by 3 bases, with 7 bases between. This CDR3 is built from 12 residues. Germline V gene sequence: CDR1 SEHNR, CDR2 FQNEAQ (reference sequence). This entry comes from a study of blood T cells in healthy people across ages. General study findings and limits: Diversity was estimated from one million T cells, and these estimates were considered underestimates. Significant beta diversity loss was already apparent by age roughly 44, declining roughly linearly.

A further study also used this sample, focusing on T cells of mothers and their children. That paper states: Related mother-child pairs shared marginally more repertoire than unrelated pairs, though not significantly.

The source material was blood. V and J are TRBV7-9 and TRBJ2-7; perhaps TRBD1 as D (5 bases). The origin of this receptor is a boy younger than 18 in good health. The CDR3 DNA sequence: TGTGCCAGCAGCTACACAGGCTACGAGCAGTACTTC. As protein: CASSYTGYEQYF.